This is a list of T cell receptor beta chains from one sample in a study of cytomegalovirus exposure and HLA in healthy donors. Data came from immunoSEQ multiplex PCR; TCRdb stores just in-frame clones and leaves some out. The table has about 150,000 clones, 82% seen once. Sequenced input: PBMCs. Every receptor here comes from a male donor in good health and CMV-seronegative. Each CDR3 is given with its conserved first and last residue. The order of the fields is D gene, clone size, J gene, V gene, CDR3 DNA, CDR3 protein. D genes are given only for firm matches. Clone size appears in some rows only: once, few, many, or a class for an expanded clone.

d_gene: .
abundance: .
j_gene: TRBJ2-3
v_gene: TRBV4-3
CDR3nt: TGCGCCAGCAGCCAAGAGGCGACAACTAGCACAGATACGCAGTATTTT
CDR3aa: CASSQEATTSTDTQYF

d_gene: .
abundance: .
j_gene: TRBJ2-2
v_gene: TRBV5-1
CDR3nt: TGCGCCAGCAGTCCTCGGGACACGAACACCGGGGAGCTGTTTTTT
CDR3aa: CASSPRDTNTGELFF

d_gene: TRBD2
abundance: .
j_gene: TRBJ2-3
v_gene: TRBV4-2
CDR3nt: TGTGCCAGCAGCCAGGCATTGGGCGGGGGGGCGACAGATACGCAGTATTTT
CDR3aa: CASSQALGGGATDTQYF

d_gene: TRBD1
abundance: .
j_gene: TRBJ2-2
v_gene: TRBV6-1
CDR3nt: TGTGCCAGCAGGGCGATGACAGGGGACACCGGGGAGCTGTTTTTT
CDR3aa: CASRAMTGDTGELFF

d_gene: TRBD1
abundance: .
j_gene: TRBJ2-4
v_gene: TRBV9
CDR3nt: TGTGCCAGCAGCGTAGGTCCGGGACAGGAGGTCAAAAACATTCAGTACTTC
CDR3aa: CASSVGPGQEVKNIQYF

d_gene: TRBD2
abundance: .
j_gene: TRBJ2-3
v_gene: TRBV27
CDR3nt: TGTGCCAGCAGTTTGATCTGGGGGAGGGCTACGCAGTATTTT
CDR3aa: CASSLIWGRATQYF

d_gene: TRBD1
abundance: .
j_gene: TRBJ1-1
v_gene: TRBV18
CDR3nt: TGTGCCAGCTCACTTTCGGGACAGTACATTAGTGAAGCTTTCTTT
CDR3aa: CASSLSGQYISEAFF

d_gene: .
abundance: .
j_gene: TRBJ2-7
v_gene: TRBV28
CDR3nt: TGTGCCAGCAGTATCATTCACGAGCAGTACTTC
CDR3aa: CASSIIHEQYF

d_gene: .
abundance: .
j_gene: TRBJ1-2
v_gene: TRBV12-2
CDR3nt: TGTGCAAGTCGCTTAGCTGGCTTCAACTATGGCTACACCTTC
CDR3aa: CASRLAGFNYGYTF

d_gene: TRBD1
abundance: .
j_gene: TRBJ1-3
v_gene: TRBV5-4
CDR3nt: TGTGCCAGCAGCCCGGGACAGGGGGACAACACCATATATTTT
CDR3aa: CASSPGQGDNTIYF

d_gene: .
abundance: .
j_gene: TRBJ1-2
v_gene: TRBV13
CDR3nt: TGTGCCAGCAGCTCGGGGGGTTCCTATGGCTACACCTTC
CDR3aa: CASSSGGSYGYTF

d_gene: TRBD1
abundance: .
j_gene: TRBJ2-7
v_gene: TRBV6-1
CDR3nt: TGTGCCAGCAGTATCCCGACAGGGATCTACGAGCAGTACTTC
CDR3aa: CASSIPTGIYEQYF

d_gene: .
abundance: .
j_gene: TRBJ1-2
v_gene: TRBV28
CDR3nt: TGTGCCAGCAGCCCCTCTAACTATGGCTACACCTTC
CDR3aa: CASSPSNYGYTF

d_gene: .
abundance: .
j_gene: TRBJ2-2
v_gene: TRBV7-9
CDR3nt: TGTGCCAGCAGCCCCACAGGAATGAACACCGGGGAGCTGTTTTTT
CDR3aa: CASSPTGMNTGELFF

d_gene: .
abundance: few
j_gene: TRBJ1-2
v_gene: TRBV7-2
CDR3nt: TGTGCCAGCAGCTTAGCCGCCGGGACACCCGGGGGCTACACCTTC
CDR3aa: CASSLAAGTPGGYTF

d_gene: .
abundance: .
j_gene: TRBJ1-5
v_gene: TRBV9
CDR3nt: TGTGCCAGCAGCGTAGTTGACAATTATAGCAATCAGCCCCAGCATTTT
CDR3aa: CASSVVDNYSNQPQHF

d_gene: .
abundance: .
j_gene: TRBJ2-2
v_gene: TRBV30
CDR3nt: TGTGCCTGGCGGATCCAGGGTCGAGACACCGGGGAGCTGTTTTTT
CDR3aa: CAWRIQGRDTGELFF

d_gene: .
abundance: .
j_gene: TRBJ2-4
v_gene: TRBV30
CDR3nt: TGTGCCTGGAGTTCAACCGGGACAGGGTCTAAGAAAAGCGGGAGGGCCTTATGGAACATTCAGTACTTC
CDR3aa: CAWSSTGTGSKKSGRALWNIQYF

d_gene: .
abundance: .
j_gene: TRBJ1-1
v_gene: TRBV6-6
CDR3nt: TGTGCCAGCAGTTACTCTCGGACAGCGAACACTGAAGCTTTCTTT
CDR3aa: CASSYSRTANTEAFF

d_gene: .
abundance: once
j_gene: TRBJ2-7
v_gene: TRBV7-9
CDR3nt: TGTTCCAGCAGCTTAGACTACTACGAGCAGTACTTC
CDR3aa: CSSSLDYYEQYF

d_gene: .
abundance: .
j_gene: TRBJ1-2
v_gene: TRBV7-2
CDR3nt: TGTGCCAGCAGCTTAGACTTGGGCTACACCTTC
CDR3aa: CASSLDLGYTF

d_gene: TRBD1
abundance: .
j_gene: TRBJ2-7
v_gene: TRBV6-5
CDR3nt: TGTGCCAGCAGTTTTGGGACAGGCTACGAGCAGTACTTC
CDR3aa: CASSFGTGYEQYF

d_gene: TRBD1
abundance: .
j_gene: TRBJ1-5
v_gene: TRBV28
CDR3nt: TGTGCCAGCAGTGGACAGGCAACGTCCGAATTGCCCCAGCATTTT
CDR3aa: CASSGQATSELPQHF

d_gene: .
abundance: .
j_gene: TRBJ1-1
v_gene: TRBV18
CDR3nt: TGTGCCAGCTCAACACCGGCCAGGGGGAACACTGAAGCTTTCTTT
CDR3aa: CASSTPARGNTEAFF

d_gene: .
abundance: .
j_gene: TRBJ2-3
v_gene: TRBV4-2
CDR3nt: TGTGCCAGCAGCCATCCCGGGGAGGATACGCAGTATTTT
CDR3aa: CASSHPGEDTQYF

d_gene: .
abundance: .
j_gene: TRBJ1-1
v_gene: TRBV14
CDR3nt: TGTGCCAGCAGCCACCGGGGGGGGTGGGGCCCTATGAACACTGAAGCTTTCTTT
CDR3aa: CASSHRGGWGPMNTEAFF

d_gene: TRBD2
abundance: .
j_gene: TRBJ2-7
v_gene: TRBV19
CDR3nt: TGTGCCAGTACCACGACTAGCGGGAAATCTTACGAGCAGTACTTC
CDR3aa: CASTTTSGKSYEQYF

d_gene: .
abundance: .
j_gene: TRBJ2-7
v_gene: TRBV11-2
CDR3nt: TGTGCCAGCAGCTTAGTTTCCCCAAAAACAGGGTTCCCCTACGAGCAGTACTTC
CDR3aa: CASSLVSPKTGFPYEQYF

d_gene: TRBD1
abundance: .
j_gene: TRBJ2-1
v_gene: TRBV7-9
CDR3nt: TGTGCCAGCAGCTTAGCCCAGGGGGCCAATGAGCAGTTCTTC
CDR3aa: CASSLAQGANEQFF

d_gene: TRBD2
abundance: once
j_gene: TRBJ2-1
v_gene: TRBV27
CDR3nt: TGTGCCAGCAGCCCTAGCGGGAGACCGTACAATGAGCAGTTCTTC
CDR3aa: CASSPSGRPYNEQFF

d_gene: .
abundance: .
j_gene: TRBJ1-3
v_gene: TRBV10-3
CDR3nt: TGTGCCTCCTCAAACGGGACACTGTCTAACACCATATATTTT
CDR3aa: CASSNGTLSNTIYF

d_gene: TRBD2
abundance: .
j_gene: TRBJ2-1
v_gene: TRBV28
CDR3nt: TGTGCCAGCACCATAGGGCGGCTAGCGGGTGCCTACAATGAGCAGTTCTTC
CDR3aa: CASTIGRLAGAYNEQFF